What follows describes a single T cell receptor (beta chain). Clinical history reported by participants formed the basis on which cohorts were assigned. Two negative PCRs, clearance, or symptom resolution were required of recovered Cohort 3 donors. From germline, CDR1 is MNHEY and CDR2 SVGAGI. The CDR3 has 15 residues. V shed 8 bases and J 4 bases; nucleotides not matched to a gene: 13. In the study's own analysis: Amplification with reference gene primers provided the estimates of nucleated cell counts. Libraries were prepared by immunoSEQ multiplex PCR; TCRdb keeps only in-frame clonotypes and omits some of them. The V and J calls and clone size are taken from that table; D and trimming were inferred from the DNA. The sample yields 150,000 to 200,000 clones, approximately 85% seen once. This sample was included in a study of blood T cell repertoires in COVID-19.

The sequenced material came from PBMCs or T cells enriched from blood (not recorded which). The chain links TRBV6-5 to TRBJ2-7; 8 bases are a match to TRBD2. The TCR was taken from a woman in her late teens or twenties who had recovered from COVID-19. The CDR3 reads CASSLGGSGGYEQYF. The CDR3 region has the DNA TGTGCCAGCTCCCTCGGGGGGAGCGGGGGTTACGAGCAGTACTTC.